One T cell receptor beta chain is described in this entry. What it recognizes is unknown. These data are taken from a study of shared clonotypes between healthy human individuals. General study results and limits: Sharing across four donors was highest in naive CD4 (roughly 5%) and lowest in memory CD8 (around 0.4%). Donor clonotype sharing was expected to depend on sequencing depth.

The CDR3 spans 13 residues. The V gene lost 4 bases and the J gene lost 7 bases, with 11 bases spanning the gap. Germline V gives CDR1 MNHNY, CDR2 SVGAGI (reference sequence). Evenly divided among several immunoSEQ plates was the genomic DNA of each subset. TCRdb's copy holds only in-frame clones and misses some; the assay was immunoSEQ multiplex PCR. The table lists about 1.5 million clones, 95% to 99% of them singletons. The sequenced material came from naive CD4+ T cells sorted from blood. As for subset: CD45RA+ positively selected. The chain combines TRBV6-6 with TRBJ1-5, with D unclear. This TCR was recovered from a man aged 25-40 years in good health. The CDR3 here is CASSSAPVQPQHF. CDR3 DNA sequence: TGTGCCAGCAGTTCAGCCCCCGTCCAGCCCCAGCATTTT.